This T cell receptor beta chain was observed in a study of T cell responses to AZD1222 COVID-19 vaccine. Study details: Recipients boosted at about 4 weeks or about 12 weeks are pooled.

Remarks on this clone: Its target is unknown.

Data came from immunoSEQ multiplex PCR; TCRdb stores just in-frame clones and leaves some out. The table lists 140,000 to 150,000 clones, around 93% of them singletons, with 1.9% in the top ten. Study findings and constraints: Unmutated variant regions are reportedly targeted by nearly half of spike-specific TCRs. Spike-specific TCRs gained breadth and depth after people received two AZD1222 doses.

The CDR3 consists of 15 residues. The germline V gene encodes CDR1 SGHRS and CDR2 YFSETQ. Trimming cost V 4 bases and J 10 bases; bases outside gene matches: 10. The V and J genes are TRBV5-1 and TRBJ1-6; TRBD1 aligns across 8 bases. This TCR was sampled from an adult in good health. The material was peripheral blood, obtained on day 0 of AZD1222 vaccination. The CDR3 sequence is CASSPWTGIGSPLHF. The CDR3 coding sequence is TGCGCCAGCAGCCCCTGGACAGGGATAGGGTCACCCCTCCACTTT.